This T cell receptor (beta chain) came from a study of T cell responses to AZD1222 COVID-19 vaccine. Turning to the study itself: Second-dose groups at about 4 or about 12 weeks were pooled.

Profiled with immunoSEQ multiplex PCR; TCRdb holds only in-frame clones, not every one. The sample lists about 86,000 clones; approximately 89% were seen once. Germline V gives CDR1 MRHNA, CDR2 SNTAGT. The CDR3 sequence is 14 residues long. After removal of 6 bases from V and 6 bases from J, the junction contained 8 bases not matched to a gene. Note on this clone: Its antigen is currently unknown.

Study results and limitations: Spike-specific TCR breadth and depth were elevated following two AZD1222 doses. Most donors were white British and more were female, and clonal diversity was possibly underestimated. Scientists sampled the repertoires only once the peak T cell response had passed.

This receptor was obtained from an adult in good health. This sequence joins TRBV6-4 and TRBJ1-2, with 9 bases that match TRBD1. The sequencing used peripheral blood, collected on day 0 of AZD1222 vaccination. The CDR3 sequence is CASRIDRGSDGYTF. CDR3 coding DNA: TGTGCCAGCAGAATAGACAGGGGGTCGGATGGCTACACCTTC.